The 31 T cell receptor beta chains in this list originate from one sample, sequenced in a study of blood T cell repertoires in COVID-19. The method was immunoSEQ multiplex PCR; TCRdb's version includes in-frame clones alone and lacks a portion of them. The sample has over 150,000 clones, approximately 79% seen once. The sample taken for sequencing was peripheral blood. The receptors come from a woman in her seventies with acute or convalescent COVID-19.

J is TRBJ2-2 and V is TRBV30; 12 bases are shared with TRBD2. The germline V gene encodes CDR1 GTSNPN and CDR2 SVGIG (reference sequence). With V trimmed by 3 bases and J by 7 bases, 3 bases remained unmatched. The CDR3 loop spans 14 amino acids. CDR3 nucleotides: TGTGCCTGGAGAGGACTAGCGGGACTCGGGGAGCTGTTTTTT. Translation gives CAWRGLAGLGELFF. Filled out from reference TRBV30 and TRBJ2-2, the complete variable domain reads SQTIHQWPATLVQPVGSPLSLECTVEGTSNPNLYWYRQAAGRGLQLLFYSVGIGQISSEVPQNLSASRPQDRQFILSSKKLLLSDSGFYLCAWRGLAGLGELFFGEGSRLTVL.

This clone was picked up a small number of times. The rearrangement joins TRBV2 to TRBJ1-2, with 7 bases lining up with TRBD1. The germline gives CDR1 SNHLY, CDR2 FYNNEI. V gave up 11 bases and J gave up 3 bases; unmatched junction bases: 12. CDR3 length: 14 residues. CDR3 in DNA: TGTGCCGCCAGACAGGGCGCTCTCTACTATGGCTACACCTTC. Its translation: CAARQGALYYGYTF.

This rearrangement joins TRBV30 to TRBJ1-5; D gene uncertain. V lost 2 bases and J 10 bases, leaving 18 bases between the germline ends. Germline V gene lookup returns CDR1 GTSNPN and CDR2 SVGIG (reference sequence). The CDR3 length is 14 residues. The DNA for the CDR3 is TGTGCCTGGAGTACAGACCACGGGATTCCCCCCCAGCATTTT. Translated, it gives CAWSTDHGIPPQHF.

The V and J genes are TRBV7-7 and TRBJ1-1, with 9 positions matching TRBD1. Germline V gene lookup returns CDR1 SSHAT and CDR2 FNYEAQ (reference sequence). V was pared by 5 bases and J by 0 bases, with 7 bases of the junction left unmatched. CDR3 length: 16 residues. The CDR3 spells CASSRATGGMNTEAFF. The DNA for the CDR3 is TGTGCCAGCAGCAGAGCCACAGGGGGCATGAACACTGAAGCTTTCTTT.

The chain couples TRBV19 to TRBJ2-2, with TRBD2 matching over 11 bases. Germline-derived CDR1 and CDR2 are LNHDA and SQIVND (reference sequence). The junction had 3 bases not matched to a gene; V was cut back by 6 bases and J by 3 bases. This CDR3 region has 15 residues. Here the CDR3 DNA reads TGTGCCAGTAGCCTAGCGGGAGGCGACACCGGGGAGCTGTTTTTT. Amino acid sequence: CASSLAGGDTGELFF. The full variable domain, rest sourced from reference TRBV19 and TRBJ2-2, is DGGITQSPKYLFRKEGQNVTLSCEQNLNHDAMYWYRQDPGQGLRLIYYSQIVNDFQKGDIAEGYSVSREKKESFPLTVTSAQKNPTAFYLCASSLAGGDTGELFFGEGSRLTVL.

CDR3: CASSMSASGDNEQFF. Written as DNA, the CDR3 is TGTGCCAGTAGTATGTCTGCTAGCGGGGACAATGAGCAGTTCTTC. This chain links TRBV19 with TRBJ2-1; 9 bases line up with TRBD2. Germline-derived CDR1 and CDR2 are LNHDA and SQIVND (reference sequence). The CDR3 contains 15 residues. V lost 3 bases and J lost 5; bases outside the gene matches: 5.

The V and J genes are TRBV14 and TRBJ2-1, with unresolved D. The CDR3 contains 13 residues. From germline, CDR1 is SGHDN and CDR2 FVKESK. V lost 2 bases, J lost 9 bases, and 11 bases lay in between. The CDR3 protein is CASSQTLVVEQFF. The DNA for the CDR3 is TGTGCCAGCAGCCAAACCCTAGTAGTTGAGCAGTTCTTC. The full variable domain, rest sourced from reference TRBV14 and TRBJ2-1, is EAGVTQFPSHSVIEKGQTVTLRCDPISGHDNLYWYRRVMGKEIKFLLHFVKESKQDESGMPNNRFLAERTGGTYSTLKVQPAELEDSGVYFCASSQTLVVEQFFGPGTRLTVL.

The chain recombines TRBV4-2 with TRBJ2-2; D unclear. Germline values: CDR1 LGHNA, CDR2 YNFKEQ. With 1 base removed from V and 0 bases from J, the gap between germline ends came to 9 bases. This CDR3 has 16 residues. The CDR3 coding sequence is TGTGCCAGCAGCCAAGTATGGCGGACGAACACCGGGGAGCTGTTTTTT. Residues: CASSQVWRTNTGELFF.

The chain joins TRBV20-1 to TRBJ1-3; D unclear. Germline V CDR1 and CDR2: DFQATT, SNEGSKA (reference sequence). V gave up 6 bases and J gave up 3 bases, with 6 bases separating them. The CDR3 covers 11 residues. Here the CDR3 DNA reads TGCAGTGCCGGGAATGGAAACACCATATATTTT. It codes for CSAGNGNTIYF.

This clone was detected only a few times. This sequence joins TRBV6-5 and TRBJ1-4, with 8 positions matching TRBD1. Germline V gene data show CDR1 as MNHEY and CDR2 as SVGAGI. Trimming removed 5 bases from V and 8 bases from J; junction bases left unmatched: 10. The CDR3 contains 15 residues. The CDR3 DNA reads TGTGCCAGCAGTCAAAGACAGGGGCAAGTGGAAAAACTGTTTTTT. Translating gives CASSQRQGQVEKLFF.

The chain has TRBV18 and TRBJ2-1; 7 bases are shared with TRBD2. The CDR3 contains 11 residues. Germline V gene data show CDR1 as KGHSH and CDR2 as LQKENI. V lost 6 bases to trimming and J lost 10 bases; unmatched junction nucleotides: 3. CDR3 DNA sequence: TGTGCCAGCTCCTTGGGGGGGGAGCAGTTCTTC. Its protein product is CASSLGGEQFF.

This clone was found a few times. This chain uses TRBV5-1 with TRBJ1-2; a weak D match, TRBD1 (5 bases). Germline lookup yields CDR1 SGHRS and CDR2 YFSETQ. The CDR3 contains 14 residues. Trimming removed 1 base at V and 7 bases at J, with 14 bases between. DNA of the CDR3: TGCGCCAGCAGCTTGAGGGGACTGGAAAGTGGCTACACCTTC. It translates to CASSLRGLESGYTF.

The CDR3 region is CASSPDGTGFWETQYF. The CDR3 coding sequence is TGTGCCAGCAGCCCCGACGGGACAGGGTTCTGGGAGACCCAGTACTTC. The chain recombines TRBV11-2 with TRBJ2-5, with 9 bases matching TRBD1. Germline CDR1 and CDR2: SGHAT and FQNNGV. The CDR3 loop spans 16 amino acids. V trimming: 5 bases; J trimming: 5 bases; junction bases outside the gene matches: 12. The entire variable domain, with the rest obtained from reference TRBV11-2 and TRBJ2-5, is as follows: EAGVAQSPRYKIIEKRQSVAFWCNPISGHATLYWYQQILGQGPKLLIQFQNNGVVDDSQLPKDRFSAERLKGVDSTLKIQPAKLEDSAVYLCASSPDGTGFWETQYFGPGTRLLVL.

The chain links TRBV10-1 to TRBJ2-3; D possibly corresponds to TRBD2 (5 bases). Between the trimmed V and J ends, which lost 9 bases and 4 bases, there was a span of 17 bases. CDR3 size: 14 residues. Germline CDR1 WNHNN, CDR2 SYGVQD (reference sequence). Here the CDR3 reads CASNPGLAADTQYF. The CDR3 DNA sequence: TGCGCCAGTAATCCCGGGCTAGCAGCAGATACGCAGTATTTT.

The V gene is TRBV19, the J gene TRBJ1-2; TRBD1 might be the D (6 bases). Germline V lookup: CDR1 LNHDA, CDR2 SQIVND (reference sequence). The CDR3 runs 14 residues. V was pared by 6 bases and J by 7 bases, with 18 bases between. The CDR3 DNA reads TGTGCCAGTAGGTCTAACAGGGAGATGGCTGGCTACACCTTC. Residues: CASRSNREMAGYTF. The whole variable domain, remainder taken from reference TRBV19 and TRBJ1-2, is DGGITQSPKYLFRKEGQNVTLSCEQNLNHDAMYWYRQDPGQGLRLIYYSQIVNDFQKGDIAEGYSVSREKKESFPLTVTSAQKNPTAFYLCASRSNREMAGYTFGSGTRLTVV.

This chain connects TRBV6-5 to TRBJ2-5; D might be TRBD2 (5 bases). The CDR3 has 15 amino acids. CDR1 is MNHEY, CDR2 SVGAGI, per germline. Deletions cut 6 bases from V and 6 bases from J, with 20 bases between. CDR3 protein: CASRKEVQVVKTQYF. The CDR3 coding sequence is TGTGCCAGCAGGAAGGAGGTTCAGGTCGTGAAGACCCAGTACTTC.

This rearrangement joins TRBV9 to TRBJ1-1; TRBD1 matches 9 bases. J gave up 0 bases and V 3 bases, and 3 bases lay outside the gene matches. There are 15 residues in the CDR3. Per the germline V gene, CDR1 is SGDLS and CDR2 is YYNGEE. CDR3 in amino acids: CASSGGQGMNTEAFF. In DNA form, the CDR3 reads TGTGCCAGCAGCGGGGGACAGGGAATGAACACTGAAGCTTTCTTT.

The V and J genes are TRBV11-1 and TRBJ2-1, with 10 bases that match TRBD2. Unmatched junction bases numbered 7, after V lost 4 bases and J lost 7 bases. The CDR3 is made up of 15 amino acids. From germline, CDR1 is SGHAT and CDR2 FQDESV (reference sequence). This chain's CDR3 is CASSSAGGIGNEQFF. DNA of the CDR3: TGTGCCAGCAGCTCAGCGGGAGGGATAGGAAATGAGCAGTTCTTC.

This chain connects TRBV19 to TRBJ2-3, with D tentatively TRBD2 (5 bases). Deletions cut 4 bases from V and 4 bases from J, with 15 bases between. CDR1 LNHDA and CDR2 SQIVND come from the germline V gene (reference sequence). CDR3 length: 15 residues. The CDR3 protein is CASSTRRKRADTQYF. CDR3 nucleotides: TGTGCCAGTAGTACCCGAAGGAAGAGGGCAGATACGCAGTATTTT.

This clone was detected once. The identical CDR3 is also encoded by other nucleotide sequences in the sample. The CDR3 loop is CATSDPTSGSTDTQYF. The CDR3 DNA sequence: TGTGCCACCAGTGATCCTACTAGCGGGAGCACAGATACGCAGTATTTT. This chain links TRBV24-1 with TRBJ2-3; 9 bases line up with TRBD2. V shed 3 bases and J 0 bases; nucleotides not matched to a gene: 3. CDR3 length equals 16 residues. Germline V gene data show CDR1 as KGHDR and CDR2 as SFDVKD.

The chain uses TRBV28 and TRBJ2-3; D call uncertain. The germline gives CDR1 MDHEN, CDR2 SYDVKM. The V gene lost 2 bases and the J gene lost 1 base, with 19 bases spanning the gap. The CDR3 runs 18 residues. CDR3 sequence: CASSLRSNQNPRTDTQYF. The CDR3 DNA reads TGTGCCAGCAGTTTACGGAGTAACCAGAACCCTCGCACAGATACGCAGTATTTT.

This clone was found once. This chain uses TRBV5-6 with TRBJ2-3, with 9 positions matching TRBD2. Germline CDR1 is SGHDT and CDR2 is YYEEEE. With V trimmed by 1 base and J by 5 bases, 17 bases remained unmatched. The CDR3 runs 19 residues. CDR3 DNA: TGTGCCAGCAGCTTGTTCCGGACTGATAGCGGGAGTACGGGAGATACGCAGTATTTT. As protein: CASSLFRTDSGSTGDTQYF.

CDR3 bases: TGTGCCAGCAGCCAAGATCAGGTAGGAGGAGGGCCGGGGCCGTTCTTC. Translating it yields CASSQDQVGGGPGPFF. The chain links TRBV4-2 to TRBJ2-1, with D possibly TRBD2 on 6 matching bases. CDR3 size: 16 residues. The V end lost 0 bases, the J end lost 15 bases, and 24 bases lay between the germline ends. In germline, CDR1 is LGHNA, CDR2 YNFKEQ.

In this sample, this clone turned up a few times. The rearrangement links TRBV2 to TRBJ1-2; unclear D gene. From germline, CDR1 is SNHLY and CDR2 FYNNEI. This CDR3 spans 13 amino acids. V gave up 8 bases and J gave up 2 bases, with 12 bases separating them. CDR3 loop: CASLAGPNYGYTF. The CDR3 DNA follows: TGTGCCAGCTTGGCAGGCCCGAACTATGGCTACACCTTC.

This rearrangement joins TRBV11-2 to TRBJ1-6, with D hard to call. Germline CDR1 and CDR2: SGHAT and FQNNGV. V lost 6 bases and J 10 bases, leaving 19 bases between the germline ends. CDR3 length: 15 residues. The CDR3 protein is CASSSRSGSGSPLHF. CDR3 DNA sequence: TGTGCCAGCAGTTCTCGTTCGGGCTCGGGGTCACCCCTCCACTTT.

The rearrangement uses TRBV11-2 and TRBJ2-5; tentatively, D is TRBD2 (5 bases). Germline V CDR1 and CDR2: SGHAT, FQNNGV. The V and J ends lost 1 base and 5 bases respectively, with 8 bases between them. The CDR3 has 13 residues. The CDR3 nucleotides read TGTGCCAGCAGCTTAGTTCCGGGGGAGACCCAGTACTTC. Translation gives CASSLVPGETQYF. Using reference TRBV11-2 and TRBJ2-5 for the parts outside the CDR3, the full variable domain is EAGVAQSPRYKIIEKRQSVAFWCNPISGHATLYWYQQILGQGPKLLIQFQNNGVVDDSQLPKDRFSAERLKGVDSTLKIQPAKLEDSAVYLCASSLVPGETQYFGPGTRLLVL.

This clone has more than one count but fewer than ten. This chain joins TRBV28 and TRBJ2-7, with 13 bases matching TRBD2. This CDR3 has 14 residues. Trimming took 6 bases from V and 7 from J; bases not matched to a gene: 6. Germline V gene data show CDR1 as MDHEN and CDR2 as SYDVKM. CDR3 amino acids: CASSTSGRAREQYF. CDR3 DNA sequence: TGTGCCAGCAGCACTAGCGGGAGGGCCAGAGAGCAGTACTTC.

This clone was counted a few times. The chain joins TRBV4-1 to TRBJ1-2; no clear D gene. CDR3 length: 13 amino acids. V lost 3 bases and J lost 13, with 18 bases in between. Germline V gene data show CDR1 as MGHRA and CDR2 as YSYEKL. In DNA form, the CDR3 reads TGCGCCAGCAGCCATGCCAGTCAACCTGCGGGCACCTTC. It encodes CASSHASQPAGTF.

The V gene is TRBV6-5, the J gene TRBJ2-2, with D maybe TRBD1 (5 bases). Trimming took off 4 bases at V and 7 bases at J, with 19 bases between the two ends. The CDR3 is made up of 16 amino acids. Germline lookup yields CDR1 MNHEY and CDR2 SVGAGI. DNA for the CDR3: TGTGCCAGCAGTTTTCTATCCGTGGGGCAGGGCGGGGAGCTGTTTTTT. Encoded protein: CASSFLSVGQGGELFF.

This sequence joins TRBV2 and TRBJ2-7; TRBD1 might be the D (5 bases). The CDR3 is 14 amino acids. Germline lookup yields CDR1 SNHLY and CDR2 FYNNEI. Trimming left V 3 bases short and J 3 bases short, with 12 bases between. The CDR3 nucleotides read TGTGCCAGCAGTGACGACAGCTTTGGCTACGAGCAGTACTTC. Its translation: CASSDDSFGYEQYF. Looking up the rest from reference TRBV2 and TRBJ2-7 gives the full variable domain: EPEVTQTPSHQVTQMGQEVILRCVPISNHLYFYWYRQILGQKVEFLVSFYNNEISEKSEIFDDQFSVERPDGSNFTLKIRSTKLEDSAMYFCASSDDSFGYEQYFGPGTRLTVT.

The chain employs TRBV10-3 and TRBJ1-2, with D unresolved. Germline CDR1 is ENHRY and CDR2 is SYGVKD. The CDR3 has 13 amino acids. Trimming removed 0 bases at V and 8 bases at J, with 10 bases between. The CDR3 here is CAISESPVRGYTF. DNA for the CDR3: TGTGCCATCAGTGAGTCCCCGGTGCGAGGCTACACCTTC.